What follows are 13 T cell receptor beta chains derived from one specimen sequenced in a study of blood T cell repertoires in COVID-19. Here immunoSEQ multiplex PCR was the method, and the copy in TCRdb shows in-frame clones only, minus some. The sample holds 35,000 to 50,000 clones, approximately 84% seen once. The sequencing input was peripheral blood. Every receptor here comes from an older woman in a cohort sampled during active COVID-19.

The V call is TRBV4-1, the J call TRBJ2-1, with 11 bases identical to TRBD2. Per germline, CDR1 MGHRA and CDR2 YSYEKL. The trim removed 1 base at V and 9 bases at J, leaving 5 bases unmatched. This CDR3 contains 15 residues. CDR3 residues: CASSQGASGRFEQFF. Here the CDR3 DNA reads TGCGCCAGCAGCCAAGGGGCTAGCGGGAGGTTTGAGCAGTTCTTC.

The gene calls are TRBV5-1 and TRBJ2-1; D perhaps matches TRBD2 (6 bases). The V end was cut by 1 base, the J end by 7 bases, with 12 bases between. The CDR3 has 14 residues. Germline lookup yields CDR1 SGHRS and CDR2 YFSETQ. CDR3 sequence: CASSLYGGPNEQFF. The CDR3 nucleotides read TGCGCCAGCAGCTTGTATGGAGGGCCTAATGAGCAGTTCTTC.

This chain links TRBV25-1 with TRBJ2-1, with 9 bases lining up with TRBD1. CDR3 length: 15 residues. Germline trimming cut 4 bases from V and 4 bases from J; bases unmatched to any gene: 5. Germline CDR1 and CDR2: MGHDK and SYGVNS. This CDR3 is CASSAGQGTYNEQFF. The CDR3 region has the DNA TGTGCCAGCAGTGCGGGACAGGGCACTTACAATGAGCAGTTCTTC. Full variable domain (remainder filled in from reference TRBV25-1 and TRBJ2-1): EADIYQTPRYLVIGTGKKITLECSQTMGHDKMYWYQQDPGMELHLIHYSYGVNSTEKGDLSSESTVSRIRTEHFPLTLESARPSHTSQYLCASSAGQGTYNEQFFGPGTRLTVL.

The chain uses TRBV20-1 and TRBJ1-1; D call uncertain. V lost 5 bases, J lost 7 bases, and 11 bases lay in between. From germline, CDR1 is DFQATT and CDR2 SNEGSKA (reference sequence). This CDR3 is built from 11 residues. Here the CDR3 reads CSAQSRGEAFF. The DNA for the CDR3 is TGCAGTGCTCAATCGCGAGGTGAAGCTTTCTTT.

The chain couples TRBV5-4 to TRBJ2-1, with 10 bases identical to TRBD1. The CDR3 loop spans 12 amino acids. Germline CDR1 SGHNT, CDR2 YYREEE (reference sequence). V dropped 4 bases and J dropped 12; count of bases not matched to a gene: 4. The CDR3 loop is CASSATGGRQFF. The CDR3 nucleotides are TGTGCCAGCAGCGCGACAGGGGGCCGGCAGTTCTTC. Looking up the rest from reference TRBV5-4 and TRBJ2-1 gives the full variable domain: ETGVTQSPTHLIKTRGQQVTLRCSSQSGHNTVSWYQQALGQGPQFIFQYYREEENGRGNFPPRFSGLQFPNYSSELNVNALELDDSALYLCASSATGGRQFFGPGTRLTVL.

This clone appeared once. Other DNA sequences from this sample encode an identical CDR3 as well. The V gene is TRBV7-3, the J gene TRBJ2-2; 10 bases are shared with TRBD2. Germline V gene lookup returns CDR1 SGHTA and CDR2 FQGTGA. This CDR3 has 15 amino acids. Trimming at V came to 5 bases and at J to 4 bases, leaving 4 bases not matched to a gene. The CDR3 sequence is CASSGSGGGTGELFF. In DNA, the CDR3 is TGTGCCAGCAGCGGGAGCGGGGGGGGCACCGGGGAGCTGTTTTTT.

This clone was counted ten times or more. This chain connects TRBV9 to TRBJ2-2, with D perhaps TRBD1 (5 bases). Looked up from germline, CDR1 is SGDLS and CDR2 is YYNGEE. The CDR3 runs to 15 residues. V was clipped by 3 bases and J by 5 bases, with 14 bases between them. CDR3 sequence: CASSGGLGMTGELFF. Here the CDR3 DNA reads TGTGCCAGCAGCGGGGGCCTGGGGATGACCGGGGAGCTGTTTTTT.

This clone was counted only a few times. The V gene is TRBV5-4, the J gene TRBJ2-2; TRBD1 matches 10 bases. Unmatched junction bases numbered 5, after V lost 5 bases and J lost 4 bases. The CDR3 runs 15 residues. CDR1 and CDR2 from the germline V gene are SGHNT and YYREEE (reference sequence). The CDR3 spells CASSYDRGLTGELFF. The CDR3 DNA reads TGTGCCAGCAGTTACGACAGGGGGCTCACCGGGGAGCTGTTTTTT.

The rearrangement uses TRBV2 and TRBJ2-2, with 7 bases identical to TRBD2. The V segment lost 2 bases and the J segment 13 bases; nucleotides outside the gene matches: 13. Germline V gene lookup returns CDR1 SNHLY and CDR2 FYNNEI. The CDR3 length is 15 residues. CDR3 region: CASSELRGSSEGLFF. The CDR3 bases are TGTGCCAGCAGTGAATTACGCGGGAGCTCCGAGGGGCTGTTTTTT.

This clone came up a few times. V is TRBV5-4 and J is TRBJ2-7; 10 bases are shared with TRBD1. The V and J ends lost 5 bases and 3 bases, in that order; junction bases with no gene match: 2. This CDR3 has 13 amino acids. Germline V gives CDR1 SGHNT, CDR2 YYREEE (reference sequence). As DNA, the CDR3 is TGTGCCAGCAGGACAGGGGGCAACTACGAGCAGTACTTC. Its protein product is CASRTGGNYEQYF.

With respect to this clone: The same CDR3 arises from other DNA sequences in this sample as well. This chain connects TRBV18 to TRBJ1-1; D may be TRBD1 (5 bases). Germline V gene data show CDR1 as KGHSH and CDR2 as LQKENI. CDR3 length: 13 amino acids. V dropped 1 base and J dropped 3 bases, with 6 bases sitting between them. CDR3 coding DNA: TGTGCCAGCTCACCACAAGGGGACACTGAAGCTTTCTTT. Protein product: CASSPQGDTEAFF. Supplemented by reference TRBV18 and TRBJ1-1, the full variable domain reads NAGVMQNPRHLVRRRGQEARLRCSPMKGHSHVYWYRQLPEEGLKFMVYLQKENIIDESGMPKERFSAEFPKEGPSILRIQQVVRGDSAAYFCASSPQGDTEAFFGQGTRLTVV.

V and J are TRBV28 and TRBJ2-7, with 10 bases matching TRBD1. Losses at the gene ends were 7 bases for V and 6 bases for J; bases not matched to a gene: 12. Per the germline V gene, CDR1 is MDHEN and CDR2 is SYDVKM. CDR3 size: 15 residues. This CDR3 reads CASTNQGTGVSEQYF. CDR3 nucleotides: TGTGCCAGCACCAACCAGGGGACAGGGGTAAGCGAGCAGTACTTC.

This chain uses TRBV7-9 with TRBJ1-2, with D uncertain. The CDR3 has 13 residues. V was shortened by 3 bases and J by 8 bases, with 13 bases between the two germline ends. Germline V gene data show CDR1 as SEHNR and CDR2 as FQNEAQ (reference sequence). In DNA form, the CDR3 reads TGTGCCAGCAGCTTGGTGACAACGGGGGGCTACACCTTC. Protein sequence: CASSLVTTGGYTF.